The 7 T cell receptor beta chains reported below all come from one sample, sequenced in a study of T cells in localized non-small cell lung cancer (dated by TCRdb to about 2020). To prepare the library, the immunoSEQ multiplex PCR assay was applied. The table was pulled from immuneACCESS by TCRdb, which kept in-frame rearrangements only. Such tables lose some clones; where checked, under half of the loss comes from unresolved V genes, and the rest has no known cause. This sample holds tens of thousands of clones; approximately 81% were observed only once. About two fifths of the sample comes from the top ten. The sequences come from peripheral blood, collected before any cancer treatment. The receptors were gathered from a male donor at least 60 years old with stage II squamous cell lung carcinoma.

This clone was observed a handful of times. The rearrangement joins TRBV19 to TRBJ1-1; TRBD1 might be the D (5 bases). The V gene lost 7 bases and the J gene lost 0 bases, with 9 bases spanning the gap. The germline V gene encodes CDR1 LNHDA and CDR2 SQIVND (reference sequence). The CDR3 contains 13 residues. Here the CDR3 reads CASNRQMNTEAFF. CDR3 DNA sequence: TGTGCCAGTAACAGGCAGATGAACACTGAAGCTTTCTTT.

The J gene is TRBJ2-2, the V gene TRBV6-1; 8 nucleotides line up with TRBD1. The V gene's germline CDR1 is MNHNS and CDR2 SASEGT. CDR3 size: 16 residues. The V segment lost 4 bases and the J segment 2 bases; nucleotides outside the gene matches: 6. The CDR3 here is CASSALTGANTGELFF. The CDR3 DNA is TGTGCCAGCAGTGCACTGACAGGGGCAAACACCGGGGAGCTGTTTTTT.

The chain recombines TRBV7-2 with TRBJ2-7, with D hard to call. This CDR3 is 14 amino acids long. CDR1 and CDR2 from the germline V gene are SGHTA and FQGNSA. V was pared by 3 bases and J by 6 bases, with 15 bases between. CDR3 sequence reads: CASSFGPTSAEQYF. As DNA, the CDR3 is TGTGCCAGCAGCTTCGGCCCGACTTCGGCCGAGCAGTACTTC.

The chain carries TRBV7-3 and TRBJ2-5; D is perhaps TRBD1 or TRBD2 (5 bases each). Germline V gives CDR1 SGHTA, CDR2 FQGTGA. V lost 1 base, J lost 5 bases, and 14 bases lay in between. The CDR3 consists of 15 residues. The DNA of the CDR3 is TGTGCCAGCAGCTTAAATCAAGGGGCGGGTGAGACCCAGTACTTC. It yields the protein CASSLNQGAGETQYF.

V is TRBV7-7 and J is TRBJ1-5; no firm D call. Per germline, CDR1 SSHAT and CDR2 FNYEAQ (reference sequence). The CDR3 runs to 13 residues. The V end lost 5 bases, the J end lost 3 bases, and 8 bases lay between the germline ends. The DNA for the CDR3 is TGTGCCAGCAGCCCAGACCCCAATCAGCCCCAGCATTTT. Its protein product is CASSPDPNQPQHF.

V is TRBV4-3 and J is TRBJ1-4; D possibly corresponds to TRBD1 (6 bases). The V end was cut by 0 bases, the J end by 8 bases, with 19 bases between. This CDR3 has 17 residues. Germline V gives CDR1 LGHNA, CDR2 YSLEER. The CDR3 bases are TGCGCCAGCAGCCAAGAGGGGGCTGGGGGAAGAGGAGAAAAACTGTTTTTT. Its translation: CASSQEGAGGRGEKLFF.

The CDR3 sequence is CASSRSTGRTGELFF. The CDR3 DNA follows: TGTGCCAGCAGCCGATCGACAGGGAGAACCGGGGAGCTGTTTTTT. The chain uses TRBV5-6 and TRBJ2-2; 7 bases are a match to TRBD1. Germline V gene data show CDR1 as SGHDT and CDR2 as YYEEEE. The V and J ends lost 4 bases and 5 bases, in that order; junction bases with no gene match: 8. The CDR3 length is 15 residues.